This TCR beta chain comes out of a study of cytomegalovirus exposure and HLA in healthy donors (dated by TCRdb to the late 2010s). Broadly, across the study: In an earlier analysis of around 540 of the donors, around 290 Gb of sequence data and 120 million or so unique TCR beta sequences from 150 million to 200 million T cells were reported. Roughly 300 gigabases of sequencing data and around 80 million unique TCR sequences made up an early release that covered approximately 700 HLA-typed donors. A later analysis re-analyzed previously published TCR beta repertoires from 550 to 700 donors and added high-resolution HLA genotyping to study TCR occurrence patterns. In an earlier analysis of 587 of the donors, high-throughput TCR beta sequencing was used to judge whether each TCR beta V gene segment behaved as functional or pseudogenic. Four or five DR-DQ haplotypes were handled as single units for association and clustering because linkage in the cohort was strong. The study aimed to test whether signatures of past pathogen exposure could be identified by cataloging public T cell receptors. The T cell repertoires of 670 or so subjects were profiled by immunosequencing and related to cytomegalovirus serostatus. The later analysis used no new phenotypic data to find candidate immune exposures, relying instead on TCR beta sequences and their occurrence across donors. To predict cytomegalovirus infection status, the study combined high-throughput TCR immunosequencing, statistical association of individual TCRs with disease status, and machine learning. Both class I and class II loci were covered by HLA typing, at four-digit resolution. Across approximately 420 genotyped donors of the cohort, an average of approximately 220,000 unique TCR beta nucleotide sequences per donor were sequenced, and approximately 19% of those sequences were non-productive. Every repertoire in the discovery cohort had been generated on one and the same sequencing platform. Of the 398 genotyped donors, roughly 80% fell in the genetic ancestry cluster associated with self-reported Caucasian donors. The number of typed donors differed by locus: 629-630 for A, B, C, DRB1 and DQB1; 522 for DQA1; 606 for DPA1; and some 430 for DPB1. In a later genetic analysis, genome-wide SNP genotypes for about three fifths of the roughly 670 donors were used, and that subset was treated as a discovery cohort. In addition to the first cohort of 666 subjects, a separate validation cohort of approximately 130 different subjects was used. Donor age, sex, ethnicity and CMV serostatus were compiled alongside the repertoire data. The paper as a whole reports these results and caveats: The study gave a list of 150 to 200 TCR beta chains associated with cytomegalovirus. Compared with the approximately 720-donor mean, donors in an Asian-associated ancestry cluster had fewer N-insertions in productive TCRs, according to a later genetic analysis. A further reported finding was that TCR beta sequences accurately predicted the HLA-A and HLA-B alleles for most subjects in the first cohort. Most TCR sequences were seen in very few donors, while some public TCRs were found in many individuals. HLA typing was unavailable for some donors at each locus, so association tests used only the typed subset. In a later analysis, HLA-associated TCR beta chains showed more clonal expansion and lower generation probabilities than non-associated chains that were equally common. This cohort had only TCR beta chains sequenced, and the lack of alpha or paired-chain data limited which features could be detected. Most CMV-associated TCR beta chains appeared to be HLA-restricted in a later analysis, and the HLA associations seemed to be driven largely by CMV exposure. According to a later analysis, parvovirus B19, influenza, CMV and Epstein-Barr virus appeared linked to several top co-occurrence clusters. In a later analysis, the rate of TCR association differed among HLA loci, with DRB1 alleles having the most associated TCRs and HLA-C alleles having the fewest. In an earlier analysis of roughly 560 of the donors, most TCR beta V segments were observed in productive rearrangements about 90% or about 30% of the time, broadly matching IMGT annotations. The only immune exposure information available for the cohort was CMV serostatus. The earlier analysis of some 560 of the donors excluded some 16 rarely observed V segments, including chromosome 9 orphons, because counts were too low. A later genetic analysis associated a missense DCLRE1C variant with V-gene and J-gene trimming of TCR beta chains, and an independent cohort replicated the association. The classifier was reported to diagnose cytomegalovirus status with high specificity and sensitivity in both the original cohort and the validation cohort. Linkage disequilibrium might explain the correlated functional status among segregating V segments, but an unknown experimental factor could not be excluded. When HLA alleles, especially DR and DQ, strongly co-occurred, attributing TCR associations to individual alleles was difficult. Roughly uniform sequencing depth across donors was assumed in presence/absence analyses, although this assumption may not hold. A cluster of highly shared sequence variants was judged likely to be a technical artifact of the sequencing pipeline. A later analysis associated 16,951 TCR beta sequences with specific HLA alleles at a false discovery rate of 0.05. In vitro tests confirmed that three of the cytomegalovirus-associated TCR beta chains recognize cytomegalovirus antigens. The authors suggested that the approach could potentially be extended to other disease states and immunological phenotypes.

This clone showed up just a few times. Its antigen is currently not known. No base quality information exists; no much larger clone differs at one position. The protocol used for the library was the immunoSEQ multiplex PCR assay. For the multiplex PCR, a mixture combining 60 forward primers for TCR Vbeta segments and 13 reverse primers for TCR Jbeta segments was used. The CDR3 region of rearranged TCR beta genes was amplified from genomic DNA with a multiplex PCR assay. The Illumina HiSeq System was used to sequence the amplified TCR beta libraries as 87-base-pair reads. The original methods were these. Across the 700 or so repertoires, a later analysis counted 80 million or so unique TCR beta chains, some 11 million of which were shared by at least two donors. Raw reads were error-corrected and collapsed into unique sequences with a nearest-neighbor algorithm that merged closely related sequences to remove PCR and sequencing errors. To assign V, D and J gene segments, CDR3 sequences were aligned to IMGT reference sequences. For a sequence to be retained, a match of at least six nucleotides to both a V gene segment and a J gene segment was required. A rearrangement was called productive if the CDR3 had no stop codons and remained in frame with V and J, and every other rearrangement was called non-productive. Following IMGT convention, CDR3 was defined as the stretch from the second conserved V-encoded cysteine to the conserved J-encoded phenylalanine. The earlier analysis of more than 450 of the donors excluded sequences that lacked an unambiguous match to a single V gene segment. In an earlier analysis of a few hundred of the donors, V segments were called functional above 56.7% productive rearrangements and were called segregating when the between-donor standard deviation exceeded 5%. A statistical classification framework was built to diagnose cytomegalovirus status from the catalog of TCR beta chain sequences. A later analysis assigned V and J genes by comparing TCR nucleotide sequences with IMGT/GENE-DB human TR gene sequences. Using the TCRdist pipeline, a later analysis assigned CDR3 sequences along with most-parsimonious VDJ recombination scenarios. In a later analysis, each TCR beta chain was defined by its CDR3 amino acid sequence together with its V-gene family, and reads lacking a unique V-gene family were excluded. A later analysis removed roughly 590 highly shared, low-generation-probability nucleotide sequences to deal with suspected cross-contamination and a sequencing artifact. In a later analysis, a clonal expansion index was calculated for each public chain from normalized within-repertoire ranks of inferred template counts. A later analysis computed generation probabilities with a VDJ recombination model fitted to out-of-frame rearrangements, and checked the results against IGoR. A later analysis scored TCR-TCR, TCR-HLA and TCR-CMV co-occurrence with hypergeometric tests, applying a repertoire-size bias correction to TCR pairs. False discovery rates were estimated in a later analysis by permuting HLA or CMV assignments 20 times. In a later analysis, co-occurring TCRs were grouped using DBSCAN, with TCRdist sequence similarity added in when clustering inside HLA-allele-positive subsets. Repertoires with fewer than 30,000 or more than 120,000 public chains were left out of co-occurrence clustering, as were five repertoires with anomalous nucleotide sharing. TCRdb's version of the immuneACCESS table is confined to in-frame rearrangements and falls short of the full clone set. An unresolved V gene accounts for under half of the shortfall where checked; the remainder is of unknown origin. V and J calls plus clone size are reproduced from that table; the DNA served to infer D and trimming. For this sample the table gives 150,000 to 160,000 clones, of which around 75% were detected only once. The ten largest clones represent around 7.2% of the sample.

The cohort comprised hundreds of healthy bone marrow donors. At the time of sampling, every cohort member was nominally healthy, though immune exposures that went unrecorded were likely present. The donor was CMV seropositive and was included in the group of 250 to 300 seropositive cohort members. Each donor provided a peripheral blood sample, and peripheral blood mononuclear cells were used for TCR beta sequencing. Genomic DNA extraction from the blood cell samples was performed with the Qiagen DNeasy Blood Extraction Kit. This clonotype was sampled from a young man in good health and CMV-seropositive. The sequencing input was PBMCs.

The DNA sequence follows: TGTGCCAGCCGCGAAGACAGGGGCGGCACTGAAGCTTTCTTT. This is translated as CASREDRGGTEAFF. Recombination connected TRBV25-1 to TRBJ1-1, with 8 bases aligning to TRBD1. Taken from cysteine to phenylalanine, the CDR3 has 14 residues. The CDR3 DNA has 42 bases and is translated from base 1. For CDR1 and CDR2, the germline V gene lists MGHDK and SYGVNS. V has 8 bases trimmed and J has 4 bases trimmed; junction bases matching no gene number 9.